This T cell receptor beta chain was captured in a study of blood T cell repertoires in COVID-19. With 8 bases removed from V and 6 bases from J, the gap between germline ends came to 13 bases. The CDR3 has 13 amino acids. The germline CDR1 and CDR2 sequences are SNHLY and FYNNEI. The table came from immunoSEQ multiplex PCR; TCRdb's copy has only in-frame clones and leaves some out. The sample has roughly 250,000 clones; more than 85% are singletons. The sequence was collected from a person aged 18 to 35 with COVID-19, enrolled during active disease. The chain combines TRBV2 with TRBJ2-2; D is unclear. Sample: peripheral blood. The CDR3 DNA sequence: TGTGCCAGCCGAACTCCGAATCCCGGGGAGCTGTTTTTT. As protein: CASRTPNPGELFF.